This T cell receptor beta chain originates from a study of blood T cell repertoires in COVID-19. Study overall: The cDNA or gDNA used as material had been derived from T cells, B-cell-depleted T cells, or PBMCs.

Germline CDR1 SEHNR, CDR2 FQNEAQ (reference sequence). The V and J ends lost 4 bases and 4 bases respectively, with 11 bases between them. This CDR3 region has 13 residues. Using immunoSEQ multiplex PCR, the repertoire was profiled, and TCRdb retains in-frame clones only, with some absent. This sample has 350,000 or so clones; around 82% occur once, and the top ten carry 3%. Sequenced: peripheral blood. The chain is built from TRBV7-9 and TRBJ2-7; unclear D gene. The receptor was isolated from a man aged 25-45 years with active or convalescent COVID-19. The CDR3 bases are TGTGCCAGCAGCTCCAACAGCAGATACGAGCAGTACTTC. It yields the protein CASSSNSRYEQYF.